This TCR beta chain was recovered during a study of shared clonotypes between healthy human individuals. This CDR3 has 18 residues. Between the trimmed V and J ends, which lost 3 bases and 8 bases, there was a span of 26 bases. The germline gives CDR1 LNHDA, CDR2 SQIVND (reference sequence). In the study's own analysis: In the immunoSEQ data, sequences were junction-only and lacked quality scores, so filtering differed. The repertoire was sequenced with immunoSEQ multiplex PCR; TCRdb's copy has only in-frame clones and lacks some. That table supplies the V and J calls and clone size; D and trimming were determined from the DNA. The data contain a few million clones, roughly 90% of them singletons.

The material sequenced was naive CD4+ T cells from PBMCs. Subset noted: CD45RA+ positively selected. This sequence joins TRBV19 and TRBJ2-1; D possibly uses TRBD1 or TRBD2 (6 bases each). The TCR originated in a young man in good health. Some clones in this sample may be carry-over from other donors' samples. The CDR3 DNA sequence: TGTGCCAGTAGTATTCCCCCCGGTAGGGCGGGAAAGGGGGATGAGCAGTTCTTC. It yields the protein CASSIPPGRAGKGDEQFF.